This record concerns one T cell receptor beta chain sequence. This receptor's antigen is unknown. Base quality data are lacking; no much larger clone is found one base away. Peripheral blood CD8+ and CD4+ T cells from healthy donors, Susac syndrome patients and multiple sclerosis patients were profiled by high-throughput TCR beta sequencing. The healthy donors served as controls matched for age and sex. Bulk CD8+ and CD4+ T cells were purified by magnetic negative isolation, whereas CD8+ TEMRA cells were enriched by FACS. Blood was collected in EDTA tubes and processed within 24 hours, with PBMCs isolated through density gradient centrifugation. PBMCs intended for TCR sequencing were cryopreserved in liquid nitrogen and thawed later in a water bath at 37 degrees C. The sorted or isolated CD4+, CD8+ and CD8+ TEMRA cells reached a purity of at least 90%. CDR1 and CDR2, looked up from the germline V gene, are SGHRS and YFSETQ. The junction shows trimming of 4 bases on V and 2 bases on J, plus 10 bases between the germline ends. Reading from cysteine to phenylalanine, the CDR3 counts 13 amino acids. Only the CDR3 DNA stays, 39 bases, in frame from base 1.

This sample is part of a study of CD8 T cells in Susac syndrome (dated by TCRdb to about 2019). As for the study more broadly: Whether CD8+ T cell activation and differentiation in Susac syndrome was antigen driven was tested using repertoire sequencing. The study compared CD8+ T cell repertoire clonality among roughly 12 healthy donors, approximately 14 Susac syndrome patients and fewer than 19 multiple sclerosis patients.

RNA was extracted using the RNeasy kit, and roughly 0.5 to 1 microgram was reverse transcribed with random hexamers. TCR beta CDR3 regions were amplified with the immunoSEQ multiplex PCR assay covering 54 Vbeta and 13 Jbeta segments. PCR amplification bias was corrected by using a synthetic template baseline for primer optimization and computational correction. As for how the authors treated the data: Reads were annotated to V, D and J genes according to IMGT and were analyzed with immunoSEQ Analyzer, with only productive sequences retained. Clonality was computed as one minus Shannon entropy normalized by log2 of the number of productive unique sequences. For each patient and control, public and private clones were evaluated among the 100 most prevalent clones. Susac-specific clones were defined as absent from healthy and MS cohorts, approximately 1,000 published viral clones and other ImmuneACCESS disease sequences. TCRdb itself trimmed the public reads at Q25 with fastp, ran MiXCR and retained productive beta chains. Every distinct CDR3 protein forms one entry, paired with its most common genes and DNA. The V and J calls, along with clone size, are taken from TCRdb and not from the paper's own processing. Within this sample are more than 75,000 distinct CDR3 sequences, with approximately 92% of them counted one time only. Together, the top ten hold around 0.34% of the sample.

The full study reports these points: The number of individuals in the TCR sequencing and HLA analysis was recognized as being relatively small.

The clonotype originates from a human donor in good health. The chain links TRBV5-1 with TRBJ2-7, with the D gene not clear enough to name. Sequencing input: CD8+ T cells from PBMCs. The sequenced DNA: TGCGCCAGCAGCGTTGACAAACCCTACGAGCAGTACTTC. Its amino acids are CASSVDKPYEQYF.